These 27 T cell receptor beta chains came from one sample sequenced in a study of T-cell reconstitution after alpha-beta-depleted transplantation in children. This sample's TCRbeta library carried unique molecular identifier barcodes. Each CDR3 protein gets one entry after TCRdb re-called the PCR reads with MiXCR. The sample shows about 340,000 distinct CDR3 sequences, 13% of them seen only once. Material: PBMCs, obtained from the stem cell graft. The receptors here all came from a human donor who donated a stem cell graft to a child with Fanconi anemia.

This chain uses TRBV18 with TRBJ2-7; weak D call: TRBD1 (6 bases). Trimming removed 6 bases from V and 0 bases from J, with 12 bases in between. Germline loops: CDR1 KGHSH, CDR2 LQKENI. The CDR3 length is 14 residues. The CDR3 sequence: CASSLDRSSYEQYF. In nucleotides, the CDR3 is TGTGCCAGCTCCCTCGACAGGAGCTCCTACGAGCAGTACTTC.

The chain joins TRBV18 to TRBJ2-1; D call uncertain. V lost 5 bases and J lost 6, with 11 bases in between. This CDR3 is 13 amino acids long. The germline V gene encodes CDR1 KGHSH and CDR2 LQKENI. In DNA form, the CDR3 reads TGTGCCAGCTCAGAGACACTTTCCAATGAGCAGTTCTTC. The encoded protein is CASSETLSNEQFF.

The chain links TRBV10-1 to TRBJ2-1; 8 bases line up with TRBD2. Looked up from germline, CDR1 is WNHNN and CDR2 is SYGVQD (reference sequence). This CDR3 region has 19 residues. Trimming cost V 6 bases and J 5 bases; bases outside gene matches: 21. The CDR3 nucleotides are TGCGCCAGCAGAAACCCCCCGGGACTAGTCCTAATACCCCACAATGAGCAGTTCTTC. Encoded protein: CASRNPPGLVLIPHNEQFF.

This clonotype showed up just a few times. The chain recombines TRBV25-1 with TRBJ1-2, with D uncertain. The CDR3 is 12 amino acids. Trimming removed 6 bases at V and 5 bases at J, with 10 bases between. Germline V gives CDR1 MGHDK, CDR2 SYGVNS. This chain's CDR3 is CASRSVLYGYTF. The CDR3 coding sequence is TGTGCCAGCAGATCCGTCCTTTATGGCTACACCTTC.

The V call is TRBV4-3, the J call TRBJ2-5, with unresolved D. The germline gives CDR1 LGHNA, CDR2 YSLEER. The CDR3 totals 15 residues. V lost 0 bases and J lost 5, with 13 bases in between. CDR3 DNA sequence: TGCGCCAGCAGCCAAGAACAGTCTAGGCTGGAGACCCAGTACTTC. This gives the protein CASSQEQSRLETQYF.

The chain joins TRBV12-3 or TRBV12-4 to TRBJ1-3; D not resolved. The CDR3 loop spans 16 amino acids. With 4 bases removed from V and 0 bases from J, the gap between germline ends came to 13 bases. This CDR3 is CASSSLSMVSGNTIYF. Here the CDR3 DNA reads TGTGCCAGCAGTTCCCTAAGCATGGTCTCTGGAAACACCATATATTTT.

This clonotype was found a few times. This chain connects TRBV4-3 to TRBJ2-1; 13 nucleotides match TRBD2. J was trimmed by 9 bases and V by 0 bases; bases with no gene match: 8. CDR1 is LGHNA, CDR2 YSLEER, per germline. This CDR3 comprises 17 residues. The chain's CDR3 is CASSQDGTSGGDPEQFF. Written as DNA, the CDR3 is TGCGCCAGCAGCCAAGATGGAACTAGCGGGGGGGATCCTGAGCAGTTCTTC.

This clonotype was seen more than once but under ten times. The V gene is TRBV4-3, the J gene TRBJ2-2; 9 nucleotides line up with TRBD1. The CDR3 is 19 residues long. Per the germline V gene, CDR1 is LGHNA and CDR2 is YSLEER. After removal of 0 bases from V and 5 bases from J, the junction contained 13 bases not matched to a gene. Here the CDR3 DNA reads TGCGCCAGCAGCCAAGAAGTCGGACAGGGGCTTGGGGGGACCGGGGAGCTGTTTTTT. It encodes CASSQEVGQGLGGTGELFF.

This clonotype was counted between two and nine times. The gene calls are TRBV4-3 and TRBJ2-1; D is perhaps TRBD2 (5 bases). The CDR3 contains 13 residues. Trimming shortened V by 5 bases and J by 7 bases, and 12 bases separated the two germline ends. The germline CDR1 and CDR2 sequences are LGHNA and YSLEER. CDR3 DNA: TGCGCCAGCAGCTCACTCGGGGTTAATGAGCAGTTCTTC. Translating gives CASSSLGVNEQFF.

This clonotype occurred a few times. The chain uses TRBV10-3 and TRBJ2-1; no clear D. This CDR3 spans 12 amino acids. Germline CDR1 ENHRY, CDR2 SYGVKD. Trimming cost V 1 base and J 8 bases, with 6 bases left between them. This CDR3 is CAISEFQDEQFF. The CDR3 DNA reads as TGTGCCATCAGTGAGTTCCAGGATGAGCAGTTCTTC.

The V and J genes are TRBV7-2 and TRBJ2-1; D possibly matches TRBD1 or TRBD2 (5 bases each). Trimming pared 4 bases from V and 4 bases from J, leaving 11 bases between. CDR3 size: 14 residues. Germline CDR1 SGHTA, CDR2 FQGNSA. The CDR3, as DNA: TGTGCCAGCAGCTCCAGGGAGCCTTACAATGAGCAGTTCTTC. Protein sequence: CASSSREPYNEQFF.

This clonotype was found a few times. The CDR3 is CASNSDRGGNQPQHF. For the CDR3, the DNA is TGTGCCAGCAATTCGGACAGGGGTGGCAATCAGCCCCAGCATTTT. The chain links TRBV2 to TRBJ1-5, with 9 positions matching TRBD1. The CDR3 sequence is 15 residues long. Unmatched junction bases numbered 6, after V lost 7 bases and J lost 2 bases. Germline lookup yields CDR1 SNHLY and CDR2 FYNNEI.

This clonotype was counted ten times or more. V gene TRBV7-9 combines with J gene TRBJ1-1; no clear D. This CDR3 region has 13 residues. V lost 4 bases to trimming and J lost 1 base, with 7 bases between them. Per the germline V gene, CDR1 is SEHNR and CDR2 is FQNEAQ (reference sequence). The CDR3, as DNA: TGTGCCAGCAGCTCTGCCGGGAACACTGAAGCTTTCTTT. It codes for CASSSAGNTEAFF.

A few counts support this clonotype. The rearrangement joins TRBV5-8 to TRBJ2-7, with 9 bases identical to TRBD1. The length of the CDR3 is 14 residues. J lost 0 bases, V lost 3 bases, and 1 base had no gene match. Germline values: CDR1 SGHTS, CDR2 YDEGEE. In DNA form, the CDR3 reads TGTGCCAGCAGCTCGGGACAGGGCTCCTACGAGCAGTACGTC. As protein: CASSSGQGSYEQYV.

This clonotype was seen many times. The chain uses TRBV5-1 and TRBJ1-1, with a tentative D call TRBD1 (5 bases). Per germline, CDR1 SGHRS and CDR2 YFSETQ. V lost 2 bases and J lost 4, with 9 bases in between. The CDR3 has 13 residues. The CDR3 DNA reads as TGCGCCAGCAGCTTAGCAGGGTTCACTGAAGCTTTCTTT. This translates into CASSLAGFTEAFF.

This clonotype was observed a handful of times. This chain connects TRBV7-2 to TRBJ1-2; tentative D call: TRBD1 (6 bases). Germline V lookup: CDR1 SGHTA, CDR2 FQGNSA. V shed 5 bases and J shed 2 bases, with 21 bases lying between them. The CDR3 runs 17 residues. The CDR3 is CASSPTPERGLNYGYTF. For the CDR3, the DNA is TGTGCCAGCAGCCCTACCCCAGAGAGGGGGTTGAACTATGGCTACACCTTC.

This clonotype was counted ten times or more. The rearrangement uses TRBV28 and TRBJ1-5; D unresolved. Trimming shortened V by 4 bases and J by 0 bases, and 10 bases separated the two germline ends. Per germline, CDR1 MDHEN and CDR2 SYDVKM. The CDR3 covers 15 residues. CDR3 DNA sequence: TGTGCCAGCAGTTCCCCCCGGATTAGCAATCAGCCCCAGCATTTT. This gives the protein CASSSPRISNQPQHF.

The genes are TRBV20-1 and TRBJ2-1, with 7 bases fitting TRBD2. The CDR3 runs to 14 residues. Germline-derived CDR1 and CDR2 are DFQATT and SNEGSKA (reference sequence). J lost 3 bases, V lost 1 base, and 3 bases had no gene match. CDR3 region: CSARAGGDYNEQFF. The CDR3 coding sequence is TGCAGTGCTAGAGCTGGGGGGGACTACAATGAGCAGTTCTTC.

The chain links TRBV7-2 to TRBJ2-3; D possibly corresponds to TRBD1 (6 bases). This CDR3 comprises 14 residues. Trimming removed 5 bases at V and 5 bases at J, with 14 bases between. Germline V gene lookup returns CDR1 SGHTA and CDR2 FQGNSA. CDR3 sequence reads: CASSLGWGQDTQYF. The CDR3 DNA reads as TGTGCCAGCAGCCTAGGGTGGGGGCAAGATACGCAGTATTTT. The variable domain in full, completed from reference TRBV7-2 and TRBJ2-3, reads GAGVSQSPSNKVTEKGKDVELRCDPISGHTALYWYRQSLGQGLEFLIYFQGNSAPDKSGLPSDRFSAERTGGSVSTLTIQRTQQEDSAVYLCASSLGWGQDTQYFGPGTRLTVL.

The DNA for the CDR3 is TGTGCCAGCAAGGACCGACAGACGTCTAATCAGCCCCAGCATTTT. This translates into CASKDRQTSNQPQHF. The chain combines TRBV6-2 or TRBV6-3 with TRBJ1-5, with D perhaps TRBD1 (5 bases). Trimming shortened V by 7 bases and J by 4 bases, and 17 bases separated the two germline ends. Per germline, CDR1 MNHEY and CDR2 SVGEGT. The length of the CDR3 is 15 residues.

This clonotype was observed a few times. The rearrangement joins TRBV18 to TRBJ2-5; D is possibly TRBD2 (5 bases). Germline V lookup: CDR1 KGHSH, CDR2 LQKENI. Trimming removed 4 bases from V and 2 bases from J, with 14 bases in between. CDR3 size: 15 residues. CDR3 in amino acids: CASSLPGKGQETQYF. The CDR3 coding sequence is TGTGCCAGCTCACTCCCCGGGAAGGGACAAGAGACCCAGTACTTC.

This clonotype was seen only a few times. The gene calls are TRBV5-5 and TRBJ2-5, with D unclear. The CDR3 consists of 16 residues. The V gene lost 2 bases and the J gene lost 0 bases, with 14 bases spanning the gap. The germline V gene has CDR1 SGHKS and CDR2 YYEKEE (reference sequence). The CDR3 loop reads CASSFSIVLDQETQYF. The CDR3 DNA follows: TGTGCCAGCAGCTTCTCGATAGTTCTTGACCAAGAGACCCAGTACTTC.

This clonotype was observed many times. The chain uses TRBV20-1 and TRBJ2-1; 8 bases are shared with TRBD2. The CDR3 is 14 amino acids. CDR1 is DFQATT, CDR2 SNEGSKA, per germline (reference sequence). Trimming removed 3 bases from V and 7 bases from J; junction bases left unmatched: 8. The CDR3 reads CSASVGLGKNEQFF. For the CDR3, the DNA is TGCAGTGCTAGTGTGGGACTAGGAAAAAATGAGCAGTTCTTC.

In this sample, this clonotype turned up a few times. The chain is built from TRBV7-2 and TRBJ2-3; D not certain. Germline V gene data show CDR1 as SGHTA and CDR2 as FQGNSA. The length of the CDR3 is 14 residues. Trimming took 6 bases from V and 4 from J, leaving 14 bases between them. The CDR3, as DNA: TGTGCCAGCAGTTCCAGTTGGCTAGCAGATACGCAGTATTTT. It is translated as CASSSSWLADTQYF.

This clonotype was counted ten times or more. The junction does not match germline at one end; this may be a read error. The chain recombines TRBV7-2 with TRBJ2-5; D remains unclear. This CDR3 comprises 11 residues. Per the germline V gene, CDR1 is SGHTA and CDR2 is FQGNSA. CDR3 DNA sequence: TGTGCCAGCAGTTTAGTAGAGACCCAGTACTTC. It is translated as CASSLVETQYF.

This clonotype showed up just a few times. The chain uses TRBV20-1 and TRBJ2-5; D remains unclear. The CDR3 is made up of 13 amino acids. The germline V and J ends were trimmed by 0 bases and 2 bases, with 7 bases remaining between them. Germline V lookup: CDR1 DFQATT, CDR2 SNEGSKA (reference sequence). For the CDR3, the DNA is TGCAGTGCTAGAGACTTGGGGCAAGAGACCCAGTACTTC. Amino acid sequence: CSARDLGQETQYF.

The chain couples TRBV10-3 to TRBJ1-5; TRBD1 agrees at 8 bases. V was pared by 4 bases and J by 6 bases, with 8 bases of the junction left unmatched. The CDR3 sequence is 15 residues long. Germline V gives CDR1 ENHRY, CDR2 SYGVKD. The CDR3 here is CAISATGGVGQPQHF. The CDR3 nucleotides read TGTGCCATCAGTGCTACAGGGGGGGTCGGTCAGCCCCAGCATTTT.